In this sample, the clone carrying this T cell receptor (beta chain) turned up many times. RNA transcripts yielded amplified TCR beta CDR3 regions. First-round RT-PCR with HTBI primers amplified the TCR CDR3 region. Using its own MiXCR run on the multiplex PCR reads, TCRdb lists one record per CDR3 protein. Of about 360,000 distinct CDR3 sequences in the sample, roughly 14% were seen once. This entry is derived from a study of T cells in Graves' hyperthyroidism and ophthalmopathy. This TCR was sampled from a man aged 25 to 40 with Graves' hyperthyroidism that later progressed to Graves' ophthalmopathy. Sequenced material: blood.

Here the CDR3 DNA reads TGTGCCTGGAGCCTACAGGGAAGTCAGCCCCAGCATTTT. This sequence encodes CAWSLQGSQPQHF. This chain links TRBV30 with TRBJ1-5, with D perhaps matching TRBD1 (6 bases). Trimming took off 3 bases at V and 6 bases at J, with 12 bases between the two ends. The CDR3 sequence is 13 residues long. Germline V gives CDR1 GTSNPN, CDR2 SVGIG (reference sequence).